The clone carrying this T cell receptor (beta chain) was recorded many times. Its antigen is still unknown. This sample was included in a study of T cell repertoires in cytomegalovirus infection. Study-wide results and limits: People with CMV and the relevant HLA were identified by cumulative public TCR beta family frequency.

One entry per CDR3 protein results from TCRdb running MiXCR on the reads. Of under 90,000 distinct CDR3 sequences listed, around 21% are singletons. Germline V gene lookup returns CDR1 SEHNR and CDR2 FQNEAQ (reference sequence). V was pared by 1 base and J by 6 bases, with 5 bases of the junction left unmatched. The CDR3 covers 16 residues. Source material: PBMCs, sequenced either directly or after in vitro stimulation (not recorded which). The chain carries TRBV7-9 and TRBJ2-3; 12 bases are shared with TRBD2. This receptor was identified in a human donor in good health (CMV status not recorded). Some clones in this sample may be carry-over from other donors' samples. In DNA, the CDR3 is TGTGCCAGCAGCTTAGGACTAGCGGGAGCAGCGGATACGCAGTATTTT. Translated, it gives CASSLGLAGAADTQYF.